This is a list of T cell receptor beta chains from one sample in a study of blood T cells in healthy people across ages. One entry per CDR3 protein, called by TCRdb with MiXCR from the 5' RACE reads. The sample yields 1.5 million to 2 million distinct CDR3 sequences, just under 50% seen once. The material sequenced was blood. Every receptor here comes from a woman in her 40s in good health. CDR3s include the opening cysteine and the closing phenylalanine or tryptophan.

>TRBJ1-2|TRBV3-1
CASSLREWGYTF
>TRBJ1-2|TRBV2
CASSGEANYGYTF
>TRBJ2-1|TRBV13
CASSLGTGGFGEQFF
>TRBJ2-3|TRBV6-5
CASSYLSGISTDTQYF
>TRBJ2-1|TRBV27
CASSPFLQGREQFF
>TRBJ2-6|TRBV4-3
CASSQAVGPGANVLTF
>TRBJ2-3|TRBV5-1
CASSLGARGADTQYF
>TRBJ2-6|TRBV28
CASRGRGMGANVLTF
>TRBJ2-7|TRBV6-2/TRBV6-3
CASSAGQGPLYEQYF
>TRBJ1-5|TRBV20-1
CSANDRVSNQPQHF
>TRBJ2-7|TRBV6-2/TRBV6-3
CASTLAGPSYEQYF
>TRBJ2-5|TRBV6-5
CASSYRGSGARSGTQYF
>TRBJ2-7|TRBV20-1
CSAPLAGSYEQYF
>TRBJ2-2|TRBV15
CATSRNRGRNTGELFF
>TRBJ2-3|TRBV27
CASSLYGGVDTQYF
>TRBJ2-5|TRBV7-2
CASSLTGRGETQYF
>TRBJ2-6|TRBV5-4
CASSSPTGANVLTF
>TRBJ2-1|TRBV11-2
CASSTDRGRIYGLYNEQFF
>TRBJ1-2|TRBV5-1
CASSLGDRGAYYTF
>TRBJ2-7|TRBV6-5
CASSYSGEYEQYF
>TRBJ2-7|TRBV29-1
CSAGTGASYEQYF
>TRBJ2-5|TRBV2
CASSEATGLQYF
>TRBJ2-5|TRBV7-2
CASSRDRRSQETQYF
>TRBJ1-1|TRBV6-6
CASSPGTSEAFF
>TRBJ2-4|TRBV6-2/TRBV6-3
CASSYSRIKTQNQNIQYF
>TRBJ1-5|TRBV20-1
CSARDLRGGASNQPQHF
>TRBJ2-5|TRBV6-5
CASSRPRGGIETQYF
>TRBJ1-5|TRBV20-1
CSAPVVGSQPQHF
>TRBJ1-2|TRBV20-1
CSARDSQGPYGYTF
>TRBJ2-7|TRBV5-1
CASSLSGAGVVGEQYF
>-|TRBV10-3
CAISESGLGSYEQYF
>TRBJ2-1|TRBV9
CASSVALAGGNEQFF
>TRBJ1-6|TRBV15
CATSRDGGGSSPLHF
>TRBJ2-1|TRBV29-1
CSVGQGANNEQFF
>TRBJ1-5|TRBV7-2
CASSLSRENNQPQHF
>TRBJ1-2|TRBV28
CASSFWDGYGYTF
>TRBJ1-2|TRBV29-1
CSAGGVFDYGYTF
>TRBJ2-7|TRBV5-1
CASSLQGGLNEQYF
>TRBJ2-5|TRBV24-1
CATSLDEETQYF
>TRBJ2-3|TRBV2
CASHRRVSISETDTQYF
>TRBJ1-2|TRBV28
CASSYRDRARGYGYTF
>TRBJ2-7|TRBV7-2
CASSNGHEQYF
>TRBJ2-3|TRBV6-5
CASSYSELSTDTQYF
>TRBJ2-4|TRBV2
CASSVQEGNIQYF
>TRBJ2-3|TRBV6-5
CASSYTFRGPDTQYF
>TRBJ2-1|TRBV4-3
CASSQDWFDNEQFF
>TRBJ1-2|TRBV28
CASSATGVGYGYTF
>TRBJ1-2|TRBV5-1
CASSARDSYGYTF
>TRBJ2-5|TRBV12-3/TRBV12-4
CASMAETQYF
>TRBJ2-7|TRBV6-2/TRBV6-3
CASSWTVSSYEQYF
>TRBJ1-4|TRBV20-1
CSASGDWKEKLFF
>TRBJ2-5|TRBV14
CASSQTLRGQYF
>TRBJ2-7|TRBV20-1
CSAHRDRGQPYEQYF
>TRBJ2-1|TRBV25-1
CASSEGGTGGTEQFF